This T cell receptor beta chain originates from a study of blood T cells in healthy people across ages. For this clonotype: Its antigen is as yet unknown.

General observations from the study: Whereas aged donors had fewer naive CD4+ cells, long-lived donors had more of them and higher diversity. A strong correlation between TCR beta diversity and naive T cell percentage was seen.

This CDR3 is 11 amino acids long. Germline CDR1 is LGHNA and CDR2 is YSLEER. Trimming cost V 8 bases and J 9 bases, with 11 bases left between them. A second about 7 to 11 cycle PCR used barcoded and J-beta primers. TCRdb recomputed calls from the 5' RACE reads with MiXCR, one row per CDR3 protein. Among about 720,000 distinct CDR3 sequences listed, roughly 25% were seen once. This sample was shared with a second study, whose subject was T cells of mothers and their children. That work adds: Donation was provided by three healthy Caucasian mothers along with their six children. Second-round PCR products received sample barcodes and 2-4 random nucleotides from the M1S primer.

The TCR comes from a boy aged 5-17 years in good health. Sequencing was carried out using blood. The chain uses TRBV4-3 and TRBJ2-4; D possibly corresponds to TRBD2 (6 bases). CDR3 residues: CASGGFGIQYF. CDR3 coding DNA: TGCGCCAGCGGGGGGTTTGGCATTCAGTACTTC.